This T cell receptor (beta chain) comes out of a study of blood T cell repertoires in COVID-19 (dated by TCRdb to the early 2020s). About the investigation overall: Samples from collaborators originated in the United States, Italy and Spain and spanned both the acute and convalescent phases of COVID-19. The material from the prospective study consisted of cDNA or gDNA derived from T cells, B-cell-depleted T cells, or PBMCs. Subjects who had been exposed to COVID-19, were actively infected with it, or had recovered from it provided the deeply sampled blood TCRbeta repertoires that made up the dataset. A freely available public database, intended as a resource for researchers studying the immune response to SARS-CoV-2, is where the repertoires were released. Samples came from the ongoing ImmuneRACE study (first 160 participants) plus 1,254 subjects from 6 global collaborators. A de-identified subject ID, COVID-19 status, age in years and sex were almost always included in the sample metadata. HLA class I and class II types, where available, came from metadata supplied by the sample provider rather than from assay-based typing. The investigation overall reported the following: How much clinical and demographic metadata was included differed by source and by participant, and the metadata was provided uncurated.

As concerns this clone: It has no known antigen specificity. One base away there is no much larger clone; base qualities are not given.

TCRbeta CDR3 regions were amplified from genomic DNA by means of the immunoSEQ Assay, a bias-controlled multiplex PCR. The authors' pipeline ran thus. The number of nucleated cells in each sample was estimated by amplification of reference gene primers within the assay. Sequence reads were collapsed and filtered to measure the absolute abundance of every unique TCRbeta CDR3 rearrangement. For each sample, productive Simpson clonality was calculated by taking the square root of Simpson's diversity index across productive rearrangements. The table comes from immuneACCESS by way of TCRdb, which keeps in-frame sequences with V and J called. Part of the clones is missing from these tables; in studies checked, under half for an unresolved V gene and the rest for unknown reasons. The V and J calls and clone size come from that table; D and trimming were worked out from the DNA. The sample contains under 20,000 clones, over 75% of them found a single time. Of the sample, roughly 15% falls within the top ten clones.

Relative to germline, V is 3 bases shorter and J is 7 bases shorter, with 13 bases between their ends. The CDR3 contains 14 residues, cysteine and phenylalanine counted. Only CDR3 DNA remains: 42 bases, in frame from the first base. From a lookup of the germline V gene, CDR1 and CDR2 are SNHLY and FYNNEI. One collaborating source in Seattle enrolled patients during active infection and followed them longitudinally through the course of disease. Each collaborating institution followed its own protocols to collect whole blood in K2EDTA tubes. For TCRbeta analysis, collaborators shipped samples in one of three forms: frozen whole blood, isolated PBMCs, or DNA extracted from either of those sample types.

Here the chain combines TRBV2 and TRBJ1-5; TRBD1 might be the D gene, on 5 matching bases. What was sequenced was peripheral blood. This receptor was identified in a man between 65 and 80 years old with COVID-19, enrolled during active disease. The DNA is as follows: TGTGCCAGCAGTGATCGGGGGGTTGGCCAGCCCCAGCATTTT. Its coded protein is CASSDRGVGQPQHF.